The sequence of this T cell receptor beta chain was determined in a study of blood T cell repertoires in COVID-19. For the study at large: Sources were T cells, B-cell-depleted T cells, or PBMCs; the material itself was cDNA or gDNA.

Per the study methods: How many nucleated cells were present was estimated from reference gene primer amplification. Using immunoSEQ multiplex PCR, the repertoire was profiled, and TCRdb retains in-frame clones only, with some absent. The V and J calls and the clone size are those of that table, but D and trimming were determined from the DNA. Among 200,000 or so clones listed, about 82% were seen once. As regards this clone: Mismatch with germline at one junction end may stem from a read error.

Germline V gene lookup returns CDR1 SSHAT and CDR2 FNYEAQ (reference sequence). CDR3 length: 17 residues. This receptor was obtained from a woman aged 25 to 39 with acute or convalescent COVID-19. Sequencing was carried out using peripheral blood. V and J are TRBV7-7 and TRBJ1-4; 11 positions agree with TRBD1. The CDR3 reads CASSQKKRTGGYGKLFF. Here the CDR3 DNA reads TGTGCTAGCAGCCAGAAAAAACGGACAGGGGGCTATGGAAAACTGTTTTTT.